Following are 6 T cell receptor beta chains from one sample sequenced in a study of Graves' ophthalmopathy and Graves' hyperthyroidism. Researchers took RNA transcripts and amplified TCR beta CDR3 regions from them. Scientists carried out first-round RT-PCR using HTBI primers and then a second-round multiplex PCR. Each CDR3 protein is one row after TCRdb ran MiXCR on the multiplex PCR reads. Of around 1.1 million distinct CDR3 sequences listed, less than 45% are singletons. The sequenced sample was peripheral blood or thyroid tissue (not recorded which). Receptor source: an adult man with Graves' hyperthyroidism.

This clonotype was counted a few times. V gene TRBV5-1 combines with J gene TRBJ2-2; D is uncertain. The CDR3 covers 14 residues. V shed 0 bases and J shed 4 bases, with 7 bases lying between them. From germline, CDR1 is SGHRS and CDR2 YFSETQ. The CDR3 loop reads CASSLGRPTGELFF. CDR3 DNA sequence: TGCGCCAGCAGCTTGGGACGCCCCACCGGGGAGCTGTTTTTT.

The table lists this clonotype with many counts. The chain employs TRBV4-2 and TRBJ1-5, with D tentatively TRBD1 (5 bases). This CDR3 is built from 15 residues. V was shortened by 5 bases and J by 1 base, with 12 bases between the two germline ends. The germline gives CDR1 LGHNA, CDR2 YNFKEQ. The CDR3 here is CASSALWGSNQPQHF. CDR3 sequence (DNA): TGTGCCAGCAGCGCCCTCTGGGGGAGCAATCAGCCCCAGCATTTT.

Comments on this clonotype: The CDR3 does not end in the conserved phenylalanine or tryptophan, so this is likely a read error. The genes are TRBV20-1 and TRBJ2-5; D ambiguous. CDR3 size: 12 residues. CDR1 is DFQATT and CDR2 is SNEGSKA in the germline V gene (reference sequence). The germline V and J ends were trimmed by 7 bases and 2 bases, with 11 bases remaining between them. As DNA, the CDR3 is TGCAGTGGTCCGGTCATTCAAGAGACCCAGTACGTC. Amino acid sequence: CSGPVIQETQYV.

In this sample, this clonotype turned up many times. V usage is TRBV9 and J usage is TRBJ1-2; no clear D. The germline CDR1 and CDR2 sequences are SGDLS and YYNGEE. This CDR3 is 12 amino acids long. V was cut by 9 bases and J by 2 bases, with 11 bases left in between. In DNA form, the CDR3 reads TGTGCCAACCGCCCGGGGAACTATGGCTACACCTTC. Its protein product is CANRPGNYGYTF.

The CDR3 spells CSAKTDYEQYF. CDR3 bases: TGCAGTGCTAAGACAGATTACGAGCAGTACTTC. The rearrangement links TRBV20-1 to TRBJ2-7; TRBD1 is a possible D gene (5 bases). This CDR3 spans 11 amino acids. The ends were cut back, 4 bases at V and 4 bases at J, with 8 bases in the middle. Per germline, CDR1 DFQATT and CDR2 SNEGSKA (reference sequence).

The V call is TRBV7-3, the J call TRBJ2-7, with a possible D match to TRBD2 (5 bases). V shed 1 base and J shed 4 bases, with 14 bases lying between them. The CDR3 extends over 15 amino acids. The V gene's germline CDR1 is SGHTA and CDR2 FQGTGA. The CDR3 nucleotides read TGTGCCAGCAGCTTAAGAGAGGCGGGCCGGTACGAGCAGTACTTC. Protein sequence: CASSLREAGRYEQYF. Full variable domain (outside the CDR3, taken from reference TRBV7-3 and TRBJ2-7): GAGVSQTPSNKVTEKGKYVELRCDPISGHTALYWYRQSLGQGPEFLIYFQGTGAADDSGLPNDRFFAVRPEGSVSTLKIQRTERGDSAVYLCASSLREAGRYEQYFGPGTRLTVT.